This T cell receptor beta chain was sequenced in a study of beta chain features in type 1 diabetes. TCRB transcripts that were expressed got sequenced, as all of the isolated RNA had been reverse transcribed. Repertoires were generated with immunoSEQ multiplex PCR, while TCRdb's copy carries only in-frame clones and drops some. There are about 620,000 clones in the sample; about a sixth occur only once, and about 0.087% lies in the top ten. The CDR3 spans 16 residues. CDR1 and CDR2 from the germline V gene are SQVTM and ANQGSEA. V lost 7 bases and J lost 1; bases outside the gene matches: 12. Specimen: naive CD4+ T cells from blood. The genes are TRBV29-1 and TRBJ2-2; 7 bases map to TRBD2. This TCR derives from a man between 18 and 35 years old in good health. The CDR3 DNA is TGCAGCGGCAGAGCGCGGGAGCGGGGGAACACCGGGGAGCTGTTTTTT. This codes for CSGRARERGNTGELFF.